These 29 T cell receptor beta chains share one sample of origin, sequenced in a study of blood T cell repertoires in COVID-19. Using immunoSEQ multiplex PCR, the repertoire was profiled, and TCRdb retains in-frame clones only, with some absent. The profile shows approximately 150,000 clones, roughly 90% of them singletons. Sequencing was carried out using peripheral blood. These receptors were collected from a young man with COVID-19, enrolled during active disease.

This clone is a singleton in its sample. J is TRBJ1-6 and V is TRBV5-1; the D is unclear. Trimming took off 0 bases at V and 10 bases at J, with 11 bases between the two ends. The germline CDR1 and CDR2 sequences are SGHRS and YFSETQ. The CDR3 is 14 amino acids. The CDR3: CASSLVEGTSPLHF. For the CDR3, the DNA is TGCGCCAGCAGCTTGGTGGAGGGAACGTCACCCCTCCACTTT.

The genes are TRBV28 and TRBJ2-1; D ambiguous. The germline CDR1 and CDR2 sequences are MDHEN and SYDVKM. V was clipped by 6 bases and J by 5 bases, with 8 bases between them. The CDR3 runs to 12 residues. The CDR3 spells CASSPMNNEQFF. For the CDR3, the DNA is TGTGCCAGCAGCCCTATGAACAATGAGCAGTTCTTC.

This rearrangement joins TRBV28 to TRBJ1-5, with D unresolved. This CDR3 has 12 amino acids. V shed 8 bases and J shed 7 bases, with 12 bases lying between them. CDR1 and CDR2 from the germline V gene are MDHEN and SYDVKM. CDR3 sequence: CASGVTIQPQHF. The DNA for the CDR3 is TGTGCCAGCGGAGTAACTATCCAGCCCCAGCATTTT.

The rearrangement links TRBV6-2 or TRBV6-3 to TRBJ2-1; TRBD1 matches at 8 bases. The CDR3 contains 15 residues. Germline V lookup: CDR1 MNHEY, CDR2 SVGEGT. The ends lost 2 bases at V and 4 bases at J; junction bases unmatched: 4. In DNA, the CDR3 is TGTGCCAGCAGTTACCGGGACAGGCTTTACAATGAGCAGTTCTTC. It encodes CASSYRDRLYNEQFF.

The genes are TRBV28 and TRBJ2-3; 7 nucleotides agree with TRBD2. In germline, CDR1 is MDHEN, CDR2 SYDVKM. This CDR3 has 14 residues. V dropped 1 base and J dropped 5; count of bases not matched to a gene: 3. CDR3 DNA sequence: TGTGCCAGCAGTTTATTGTGGGGGGGAGATACGCAGTATTTT. Its translation is CASSLLWGGDTQYF. Combining the CDR3 with reference TRBV28 and TRBJ2-3 gives the whole variable domain DVKVTQSSRYLVKRTGEKVFLECVQDMDHENMFWYRQDPGLGLRLIYFSYDVKMKEKGDIPEGYSVSREKKERFSLILESASTNQTSMYLCASSLLWGGDTQYFGPGTRLTVL.

The chain joins TRBV5-6 to TRBJ1-2; 11 positions agree with TRBD1. CDR3 length equals 12 residues. J gave up 8 bases and V 4 bases, and 1 base lay outside the gene matches. Germline CDR1 SGHDT, CDR2 YYEEEE. This chain's CDR3 is CASSRTGGGYTF. In DNA form, the CDR3 reads TGTGCCAGCAGCAGGACAGGGGGCGGCTACACCTTC. The full variable domain, completed using reference TRBV5-6 and TRBJ1-2, is DAGVTQSPTHLIKTRGQQVTLRCSPKSGHDTVSWYQQALGQGPQFIFQYYEEEERQRGNFPDRFSGHQFPNYSSELNVNALLLGDSALYLCASSRTGGGYTFGSGTRLTVV.

This chain connects TRBV3-1 (or the pseudogene TRBV3-2) to TRBJ2-7; possibly TRBD2 for D (5 bases). The V and J ends lost 1 base and 5 bases respectively, with 18 bases between them. The CDR3 spans 16 residues. Germline CDR1 reads LGHDT; CDR2 reads YNNKEL (reference sequence). In DNA form, the CDR3 reads TGTGCCAGCAGCCAAGTCTATTACCGCGGGTTGGACGAGCAGTACTTC. Protein product: CASSQVYYRGLDEQYF.

This clone was counted a few times. The chain links TRBV25-1 to TRBJ2-1; 13 bases fit TRBD2. The CDR3 has 16 residues. Looked up from germline, CDR1 is MGHDK and CDR2 is SYGVNS. V gave up 4 bases and J gave up 7 bases; unmatched junction bases: 7. The CDR3 spells CASSGGLAGVGNEQFF. CDR3 nucleotides: TGTGCCAGCAGTGGTGGACTAGCGGGAGTAGGTAATGAGCAGTTCTTC.

The genes are TRBV15 and TRBJ2-1; D is perhaps TRBD1 (6 bases). The germline gives CDR1 LNHNV, CDR2 YYDKDF (reference sequence). V gave up 0 bases and J gave up 5 bases, with 8 bases separating them. The CDR3 consists of 14 residues. CDR3: CATSREDSDNEQFF. In DNA, the CDR3 is TGTGCCACCAGCAGAGAGGACAGTGACAATGAGCAGTTCTTC.

The chain combines TRBV13 with TRBJ1-3, with 7 bases fitting TRBD1. Germline CDR1 is PRHDT and CDR2 is FYEKMQ (reference sequence). The V segment lost 5 bases and the J segment 5 bases; nucleotides outside the gene matches: 12. The CDR3 is made up of 16 amino acids. The CDR3, as DNA: TGTGCCAGCAGCCTGAGAGGAGGACAGGACCGAAACACCATATATTTT. It encodes CASSLRGGQDRNTIYF.

This sequence joins TRBV3-1 (or the pseudogene TRBV3-2) and TRBJ2-1; D is uncertain. Trimming took 0 bases from V and 4 from J, leaving 13 bases between them. The CDR3 has 16 residues. Germline-derived CDR1 and CDR2 are LGHDT and YNNKEL (reference sequence). In DNA form, the CDR3 reads TGTGCCAGCAGCCAAGAGGTCCCTAGATCTTACAATGAGCAGTTCTTC. Encoded protein: CASSQEVPRSYNEQFF.

This chain connects TRBV6-2 or TRBV6-3 to TRBJ1-3, with TRBD1 matching over 9 bases. CDR1 and CDR2 from the germline V gene are MNHEY and SVGEGT. This CDR3 has 18 residues. V was pared by 0 bases and J by 0 bases, with 6 bases of the junction left unmatched. The CDR3 DNA follows: TGTGCCAGCAGTTACTCGAGTACAGGGGGCCTCTCTGGAAACACCATATATTTT. This translates into CASSYSSTGGLSGNTIYF.

The V and J genes are TRBV7-6 and TRBJ2-1; 9 nucleotides match TRBD2. The CDR3 loop spans 15 amino acids. Germline V gives CDR1 SGHVS, CDR2 FNYEAQ. With V trimmed by 6 bases and J by 0 bases, 3 bases remained unmatched. CDR3 sequence (DNA): TGTGCCAGCAGAGCTAGCGGGGCCTCCTACAATGAGCAGTTCTTC. This codes for CASRASGASYNEQFF.

The chain joins TRBV25-1 to TRBJ2-6; D gene unclear. V lost 6 bases and J lost 5, with 8 bases in between. CDR1 is MGHDK and CDR2 is SYGVNS in the germline V gene. The CDR3 covers 13 residues. CDR3 residues: CASSVGRANVLTF. CDR3 sequence (DNA): TGTGCCAGCAGCGTCGGTCGGGCCAACGTCCTGACTTTC.

This CDR3 is CASSITTDTDTQYF. The CDR3 bases are TGTGCCAGTAGTATAACAACAGATACAGATACGCAGTATTTT. This rearrangement joins TRBV19 to TRBJ2-3; D remains ambiguous. The CDR3 runs 14 residues. Deletions cut 2 bases from V and 3 bases from J, with 9 bases between. Germline CDR1 LNHDA, CDR2 SQIVND (reference sequence).

This chain links TRBV7-8 with TRBJ2-7, with D unresolved. Trimming stripped 3 bases from V and 6 bases from J, with 12 bases between. The length of the CDR3 is 13 residues. Germline CDR1 and CDR2: SGHVS and FQNEAQ. The CDR3 coding sequence is TGTGCCAGCAGCTTGGCGGCTTTTGGCGAGCAGTACTTC. Translating it yields CASSLAAFGEQYF.

The V call is TRBV7-2, the J call TRBJ2-7, with TRBD1 identical over 7 bases. Germline loops: CDR1 SGHTA, CDR2 FQGNSA. V lost 3 bases, J lost 3 bases, and 11 bases stayed unmatched. The length of the CDR3 is 16 residues. The CDR3 nucleotides are TGTGCCAGCAGCTTCCCAAGGGGGCGAGGGTACTACGAGCAGTACTTC. Translation gives CASSFPRGRGYYEQYF.

The V gene is TRBV18, the J gene TRBJ2-5; D remains unclear. CDR3 length: 15 residues. V shed 3 bases and J shed 5 bases, with 16 bases lying between them. CDR1 and CDR2 from the germline V gene are KGHSH and LQKENI. The CDR3 here is CASSPAPQKWETQYF. CDR3 bases: TGTGCCAGCTCACCCGCTCCACAAAAGTGGGAGACCCAGTACTTC.

The chain combines TRBV9 with TRBJ2-2; 9 nucleotides agree with TRBD2. Germline V gives CDR1 SGDLS, CDR2 YYNGEE. This CDR3 is 16 amino acids long. The V and J ends lost 4 bases and 4 bases, in that order; junction bases with no gene match: 8. CDR3 bases: TGTGCCAGCAGCTCCCTGGGACTAGCAGGCACCGGGGAGCTGTTTTTT. Amino acids: CASSSLGLAGTGELFF.

The chain couples TRBV6-1 to TRBJ2-7; D uncertain. The germline V gene encodes CDR1 MNHNS and CDR2 SASEGT. V lost 0 bases and J 3 bases, leaving 9 bases between the germline ends. CDR3 length: 14 residues. The CDR3 nucleotides are TGTGCCAGCAGTGAAGCGCGCCCGAGCTACGAGCAGTACTTC. The encoded protein is CASSEARPSYEQYF.

The rearrangement uses TRBV6-2 or TRBV6-3 and TRBJ2-1; TRBD2 matches 12 bases. The CDR3 is 17 amino acids. V lost 6 bases and J lost 0; bases outside the gene matches: 6. Germline CDR1 reads MNHEY; CDR2 reads SVGEGT. The CDR3 reads CASSPGTSGFSYNEQFF. CDR3 sequence (DNA): TGTGCCAGCAGCCCTGGGACTAGCGGGTTCTCCTACAATGAGCAGTTCTTC.

This clone was seen a single time. The chain joins TRBV30 to TRBJ1-2, with D unclear. CDR3 length: 13 residues. The V and J ends lost 2 bases and 8 bases respectively, with 15 bases between them. Germline loops: CDR1 GTSNPN, CDR2 SVGIG (reference sequence). The CDR3 sequence: CAWSYGPTGGYTF. The CDR3 DNA is TGTGCCTGGAGTTACGGGCCAACGGGAGGCTACACCTTC.

The V gene is TRBV2, the J gene TRBJ1-2; 7 bases are shared with TRBD1. CDR3 size: 12 residues. V was clipped by 8 bases and J by 12 bases; unmatched bases: 12. Germline lookup yields CDR1 SNHLY and CDR2 FYNNEI. CDR3 nucleotides: TGTGCCAGCCTCGACAGGGTATATGAAGACACCTTC. Translated, it gives CASLDRVYEDTF.

The rearrangement links TRBV3-1 (or the pseudogene TRBV3-2) to TRBJ2-7, with D perhaps TRBD1 (6 bases). Trimming removed 9 bases from V and 7 bases from J, with 19 bases in between. The germline gives CDR1 LGHDT, CDR2 YNNKEL (reference sequence). The CDR3 runs to 13 residues. The CDR3 DNA reads TGTGCCAGTTCGACAGGCGTCTTGAAAGAGCAGTACTTC. Its protein product is CASSTGVLKEQYF.

The genes are TRBV7-9 and TRBJ2-1, with TRBD2 identical over 10 bases. The CDR3 totals 16 residues. Unmatched junction bases numbered 8, after V lost 2 bases and J lost 7 bases. Germline V gene lookup returns CDR1 SEHNR and CDR2 FQNEAQ (reference sequence). The CDR3 nucleotides read TGTGCCAGCAGCTTACTAGCGGGAGTATCGGGAAATGAGCAGTTCTTC. Translated: CASSLLAGVSGNEQFF.

This chain connects TRBV5-6 to TRBJ1-1, with D uncertain. Germline V gene sequence: CDR1 SGHDT, CDR2 YYEEEE. Trimming stripped 0 bases from V and 3 bases from J, with 6 bases between. CDR3 size: 13 residues. As DNA, the CDR3 is TGTGCCAGCAGCTTGGCGCGGTACACTGAAGCTTTCTTT. It specifies CASSLARYTEAFF.

The J gene is TRBJ1-3, the V gene TRBV28; D may be TRBD1 (5 bases). Germline V gives CDR1 MDHEN, CDR2 SYDVKM. The CDR3 spans 16 residues. Trimming took 7 bases from V and 4 from J, leaving 20 bases between them. The CDR3 DNA follows: TGTGCCAGCACCGACCCGCGGGGCCTCGGAGGAAACACCATATATTTT. It yields the protein CASTDPRGLGGNTIYF.

The chain couples TRBV12-3 or TRBV12-4 to TRBJ2-2, with a possible D match to TRBD2 (5 bases). Trimming pared 4 bases from V and 2 bases from J, leaving 5 bases between. The CDR3 is 13 residues long. DNA of the CDR3: TGTGCCAGCAGTTGGACTAACACCGGGGAGCTGTTTTTT. Its translation is CASSWTNTGELFF.

This sequence joins TRBV24-1 and TRBJ2-7, with D possibly being TRBD1 (5 bases). With 4 bases removed from V and 9 bases from J, the gap between germline ends came to 24 bases. This CDR3 has 16 amino acids. The V gene's germline CDR1 is KGHDR and CDR2 SFDVKD. This CDR3 is CATSDPRQSLVSGQYF. As DNA, the CDR3 is TGTGCCACCAGTGACCCTCGACAGTCTTTGGTCTCCGGGCAGTACTTC.